Shown below are 21 T cell receptor beta chains from a single sample sequenced in a study of shared clonotypes between healthy human individuals. Profiling relied on immunoSEQ multiplex PCR, and the TCRdb table lists in-frame clones only, not all of them. This table has about 680,000 clones, about 90% appearing once. CD45RO-negative cells were positively selected for CCR7, leaving out terminally differentiated effector memory CD45RA+ cells. The source material was naive CD8+ T cells sorted from blood. The receptors were sampled from a man younger than 45 in good health.

The J gene is TRBJ1-2, the V gene TRBV7-9; D is unclear. The germline V gene encodes CDR1 SEHNR and CDR2 FQNEAQ (reference sequence). Trimming stripped 0 bases from V and 8 bases from J, with 7 bases between. The CDR3 sequence is 12 residues long. The CDR3 region is CASSLAGNGYTF. The CDR3 coding sequence is TGTGCCAGCAGCTTAGCAGGGAACGGCTACACCTTC.

The count of this clone is one. This sequence joins TRBV7-9 and TRBJ1-1, with 8 nucleotides matching TRBD1. Trimming cost V 4 bases and J 3 bases; bases outside gene matches: 1. Germline V gene data show CDR1 as SEHNR and CDR2 as FQNEAQ (reference sequence). The CDR3 is made up of 13 amino acids. The chain's CDR3 is CASSSDRDTEAFF. CDR3 in DNA: TGTGCCAGCAGCTCGGACAGGGACACTGAAGCTTTCTTT.

This clone was detected a few times. The rearrangement links TRBV19 to TRBJ1-4; weak D call: TRBD1 (5 bases). Trimming shortened V by 1 base and J by 2 bases, and 11 bases separated the two germline ends. The CDR3 extends over 16 amino acids. In germline, CDR1 is LNHDA, CDR2 SQIVND (reference sequence). CDR3 nucleotide sequence: TGTGCCAGTAGTATAGGAAAGCGGGGGACTAATGAAAAACTGTTTTTT. Its protein product is CASSIGKRGTNEKLFF.

This rearrangement joins TRBV7-9 to TRBJ2-7; D possibly corresponds to TRBD1 (5 bases). CDR3 size: 13 residues. Germline CDR1 reads SEHNR; CDR2 reads FQNEAQ (reference sequence). Trimming cost V 7 bases and J 0 bases, with 10 bases left between them. The CDR3 region is CASNQGNSYEQYF. The DNA for the CDR3 is TGTGCCAGCAACCAGGGAAACTCCTACGAGCAGTACTTC.

V gene TRBV27 combines with J gene TRBJ2-2; 9 positions agree with TRBD2. Per germline, CDR1 MNHEY and CDR2 SMNVEV (reference sequence). The V and J ends lost 0 bases and 7 bases, in that order; junction bases with no gene match: 9. The CDR3 has 17 residues. CDR3 protein: CASSLSALAGSGGELFF. DNA of the CDR3: TGTGCCAGCAGTTTATCTGCACTAGCGGGTTCGGGCGGGGAGCTGTTTTTT.

The chain is built from TRBV10-1 and TRBJ1-1, with TRBD1 matching over 12 bases. CDR1 and CDR2 (germline): WNHNN, SYGVQD (reference sequence). Trimming removed 3 bases from V and 2 bases from J; junction bases left unmatched: 4. The CDR3 totals 16 residues. CDR3 DNA sequence: TGCGCCAGCAGTGAAGGGACAGGGGGCCGTAACACTGAAGCTTTCTTT. Its translation is CASSEGTGGRNTEAFF.

The chain carries TRBV29-1 and TRBJ2-1; D gene unclear. The CDR3 is 12 residues long. V was shortened by 3 bases and J by 4 bases, with 7 bases between the two germline ends. Per the germline V gene, CDR1 is SQVTM and CDR2 is ANQGSEA. The chain's CDR3 is CSVDTGYNEQFF. The CDR3 DNA reads as TGCAGCGTTGACACTGGATACAATGAGCAGTTCTTC.

Remarks on this clone: In the same sample, other DNA sequences code for this CDR3. The rearrangement uses TRBV27 and TRBJ2-1; TRBD2 might be the D (5 bases). This CDR3 has 15 residues. The germline V gene has CDR1 MNHEY and CDR2 SMNVEV (reference sequence). Trimming took 2 bases from V and 4 from J, leaving 12 bases between them. The CDR3 loop reads CASSLISGAYNEQFF. CDR3 coding DNA: TGTGCCAGCAGTTTAATCAGCGGAGCGTACAATGAGCAGTTCTTC.

CDR3 region: CATSFKYGELFF. Here the CDR3 DNA reads TGTGCCACCTCCTTTAAATACGGGGAGCTGTTTTTT. V and J are TRBV2 and TRBJ2-2; D gene uncertain. V was pared by 10 bases and J by 7 bases, with 13 bases between. The V gene's germline CDR1 is SNHLY and CDR2 FYNNEI. The CDR3 sequence is 12 residues long.

V is TRBV27 and J is TRBJ2-1, with D uncertain. V was clipped by 6 bases and J by 9 bases, with 15 bases between them. The CDR3 covers 13 residues. Germline V gene sequence: CDR1 MNHEY, CDR2 SMNVEV (reference sequence). CDR3 region: CASSFMGVAEQFF. DNA for the CDR3: TGTGCCAGCAGCTTTATGGGCGTTGCTGAGCAGTTCTTC.

The rearrangement uses TRBV29-1 and TRBJ2-3; no clear D. The CDR3 totals 13 residues. The germline V gene encodes CDR1 SQVTM and CDR2 ANQGSEA. V was cut by 7 bases and J by 0 bases, with 11 bases left in between. The CDR3 DNA follows: TGCAGCGGTGATCCTATAAGCACAGATACGCAGTATTTT. It specifies CSGDPISTDTQYF.

This clone was recorded once. The chain links TRBV13 to TRBJ2-2; 8 bases fit TRBD1. The CDR3 totals 16 residues. The germline CDR1 and CDR2 sequences are PRHDT and FYEKMQ (reference sequence). The V segment lost 0 bases and the J segment 4 bases; nucleotides outside the gene matches: 4. CDR3 in amino acids: CASSLGKTGGTGELFF. In nucleotides, the CDR3 is TGTGCCAGCAGCTTAGGCAAAACAGGGGGCACCGGGGAGCTGTTTTTT.

Notes on this clone: Different DNA sequences within this sample yield the same CDR3. This chain connects TRBV7-9 to TRBJ2-7, with 14 bases lining up with TRBD2. The V and J ends lost 4 bases and 3 bases, in that order; junction bases with no gene match: 5. Per germline, CDR1 SEHNR and CDR2 FQNEAQ (reference sequence). CDR3 length equals 16 residues. The CDR3 spells CASSSPGTSGSYEQYF. For the CDR3, the DNA is TGTGCCAGCAGCTCACCTGGGACTAGCGGGAGCTACGAGCAGTACTTC.

The chain is built from TRBV16 and TRBJ2-1, with a tentative D call TRBD1 (6 bases). Germline assignment: CDR1 KGHSY and CDR2 FQNENV. The CDR3 loop spans 12 amino acids. V was trimmed by 0 bases and J by 11 bases, leaving 8 bases between them. The CDR3 nucleotides are TGTGCCAGCAGCCAATCAGGACAGAAGCAGTTCTTC. This codes for CASSQSGQKQFF.

A single count supports this clone. V gene TRBV28 combines with J gene TRBJ2-7; D may be TRBD2 (5 bases). The CDR3 has 11 amino acids. Germline V lookup: CDR1 MDHEN, CDR2 SYDVKM. Trimming removed 10 bases from V and 0 bases from J, with 7 bases in between. The CDR3 sequence: CATDYSYEQYF. The CDR3 DNA follows: TGTGCCACCGACTACTCCTACGAGCAGTACTTC.

The chain couples TRBV6-6 to TRBJ2-3; D not certain. The V gene lost 2 bases and the J gene lost 4 bases, with 1 base spanning the gap. This CDR3 is built from 11 residues. Germline CDR1 and CDR2: MNHNY and SVGAGI (reference sequence). The DNA for the CDR3 is TGTGCCAGCAGTTACCCAGATACGCAGTATTTT. Amino acid sequence: CASSYPDTQYF.

The J gene is TRBJ1-5, the V gene TRBV28; TRBD1 agrees at 7 bases. Germline V gives CDR1 MDHEN, CDR2 SYDVKM. The junction had 11 bases not matched to a gene; V was cut back by 6 bases and J by 0 bases. The CDR3 runs 17 residues. As DNA, the CDR3 is TGTGCCAGCAGACCAACAGGGGCCGGCGGTAGCAATCAGCCCCAGCATTTT. It is translated as CASRPTGAGGSNQPQHF.

The J gene is TRBJ2-3, the V gene TRBV6-5; 8 nucleotides match TRBD1. Looked up from germline, CDR1 is MNHEY and CDR2 is SVGAGI. The CDR3 covers 15 residues. Trimming removed 2 bases from V and 4 bases from J; junction bases left unmatched: 5. The chain's CDR3 is CASSYTTGAPDTQYF. For the CDR3, the DNA is TGTGCCAGCAGTTACACGACAGGGGCCCCAGATACGCAGTATTTT.

This clone was found a few times. The rearrangement joins TRBV7-9 to TRBJ1-2; D gene unclear. The CDR3 runs 14 residues. Trimming took off 5 bases at V and 0 bases at J, with 10 bases between the two ends. The germline gives CDR1 SEHNR, CDR2 FQNEAQ (reference sequence). The CDR3: CASSDGIANYGYTF. Written as DNA, the CDR3 is TGTGCCAGCAGCGATGGCATCGCTAACTATGGCTACACCTTC.

The chain links TRBV10-2 to TRBJ1-2, with D perhaps TRBD1 (6 bases). The V gene's germline CDR1 is WSHSY and CDR2 SAAADI. The V end was cut by 7 bases, the J end by 5 bases, with 20 bases between. The CDR3 sequence is 15 residues long. In DNA form, the CDR3 reads TGCGCCAGCATGGGAGGGGGAGCCTCAATTTATGGCTACACCTTC. Amino acids: CASMGGGASIYGYTF.

The rearrangement links TRBV27 to TRBJ2-3; tentatively, D is TRBD2 (6 bases). V lost 5 bases, J lost 2 bases, and 23 bases lay in between. Germline CDR1 and CDR2: MNHEY and SMNVEV (reference sequence). The CDR3 runs 18 residues. The CDR3 is CASSQRGAGTPDTDTQYF. CDR3 nucleotide sequence: TGTGCCAGCAGTCAAAGGGGAGCGGGTACTCCAGACACAGATACGCAGTATTTT.